This TCR beta chain originates from a study of CD8+CD57+ T cells in acquired aplastic anemia. On the study more broadly: Roughly 3.2 ug was the average amount of DNA from sorted CD4+ and CD8+ cells. Study outcomes and limitations: CD8+ Simpson's diversity showed no significant patient-control difference. Patients and controls had in common 25 to 35 CD8+ CDR3 sequences.

An expansion of CD8+CD57+ cells by flow cytometry had been shown in patients chosen for sequencing. According to the study, genomic DNA was the template for TCR beta VDJ and CDR3 profiling. TCRdb called the reads again in MiXCR, with one record for every CDR3 protein. The profile covers under 250,000 distinct CDR3 sequences, with around 45% appearing a single time and 6.5% to 8% taken by the ten largest. V lost 11 bases and J lost 6, with 19 bases in between. Germline values: CDR1 LNHDA, CDR2 SQIVND (reference sequence). There are 13 residues in the CDR3. Concerning this clonotype itself: Its target is not known.

The TCR originated in a human donor with aplastic anemia. Sequenced material: sorted CD4+, CD8+, or CD8+CD57+ T cells (not recorded which) from PBMCs. V gene TRBV19 combines with J gene TRBJ1-1; no reliable D call. The CDR3 is CAWGVWWGPEAFF. The CDR3 nucleotides read TGTGCCTGGGGTGTATGGTGGGGTCCTGAAGCTTTCTTT.